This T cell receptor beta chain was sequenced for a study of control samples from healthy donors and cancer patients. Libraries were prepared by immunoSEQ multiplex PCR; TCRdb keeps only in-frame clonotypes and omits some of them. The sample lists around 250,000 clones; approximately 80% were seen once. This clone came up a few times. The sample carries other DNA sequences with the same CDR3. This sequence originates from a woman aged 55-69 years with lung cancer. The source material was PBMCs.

In nucleotides, the CDR3 is TGTGCCAGCAGCTTAGGTCGGGGGGGTGAAGCTTTCTTT. Protein sequence: CASSLGRGGEAFF. The chain employs TRBV13 and TRBJ1-1, with D perhaps TRBD1 (5 bases). The length of the CDR3 is 13 residues. Trimming cost V 0 bases and J 7 bases, with 9 bases left between them. Germline-derived CDR1 and CDR2 are PRHDT and FYEKMQ (reference sequence).